This T cell receptor (beta chain) was documented in a study of beta chain features in type 1 diabetes. Whole-study results and caveats: Shortening of TCRB CDR3s, moderate but significant, appeared in all four CD4+ subsets of Type 1 diabetes patients. The similarity of naive, central memory and Treg TCRB repertoires appeared greater among patients than among healthy donors.

The CDR3 has 14 amino acids. V shed 7 bases and J shed 5 bases, with 16 bases lying between them. Germline V CDR1 and CDR2: SGDLS, YYNGEE. What was sequenced were expressed TCRB transcripts, since all of the isolated RNA had been reverse transcribed. Only in-frame clones appear in the TCRdb table, and some are missing; sequencing was by immunoSEQ multiplex PCR. The data contain about 360,000 clones, around 12% of them singletons. Regarding this clone: Its antigen is still unknown.

This TCR derives from a man aged 18 to 29 in good health. This chain uses TRBV9 with TRBJ1-3, with D possibly TRBD1 on 6 matching bases. Input material: naive CD4+ T cells from blood. The CDR3 nucleotides are TGTGCCAGCGCTCCAGGGGAGTATAGAAACACCATATATTTT. This encodes CASAPGEYRNTIYF.